This TCR beta chain was retrieved from a study of siplizumab effects on memory and regulatory T cells. Details on this clone: Its antigen is still unknown.

The study's findings and limits: No functional test confirmed suppression by proliferating siplizumab-culture Tregs. Apparently more diverse than memory cells, naive T cells also seemed major alloresponse contributors.

TCRdb's table, derived via immunoSEQ multiplex PCR, lists solely in-frame clones and lacks some. This table holds under 130,000 clones, around 93% found once. The sequencing sample was made of CD4+ T cells sorted from blood. This clonotype originated in a human donor in good health.

The CDR3 DNA follows: TGTGCCAGCAGTTACTTTGGGACAAATACAGATACGCAGTATTTT. Protein: CASSYFGTNTDTQYF. The V call is TRBV6-5, the J call TRBJ2-3; possibly TRBD1 for D (6 bases). CDR3 length equals 15 residues. Trimming left V 1 base short and J 3 bases short, with 11 bases between. Germline V CDR1 and CDR2: MNHEY, SVGAGI.